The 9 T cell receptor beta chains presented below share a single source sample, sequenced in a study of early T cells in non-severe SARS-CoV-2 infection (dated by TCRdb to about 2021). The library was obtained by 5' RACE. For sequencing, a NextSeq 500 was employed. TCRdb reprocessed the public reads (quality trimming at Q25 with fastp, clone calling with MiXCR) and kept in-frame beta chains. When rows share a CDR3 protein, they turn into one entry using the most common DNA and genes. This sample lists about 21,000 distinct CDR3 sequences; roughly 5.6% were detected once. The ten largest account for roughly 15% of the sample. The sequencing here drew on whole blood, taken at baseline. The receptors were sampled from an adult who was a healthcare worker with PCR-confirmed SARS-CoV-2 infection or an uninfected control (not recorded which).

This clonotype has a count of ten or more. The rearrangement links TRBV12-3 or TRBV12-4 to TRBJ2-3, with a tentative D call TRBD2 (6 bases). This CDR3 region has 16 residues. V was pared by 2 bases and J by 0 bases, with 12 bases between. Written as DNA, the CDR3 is TGTGCCAGCAGTTTATGGGGCGGGGCCAGCACAGATACGCAGTATTTT. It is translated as CASSLWGGASTDTQYF.

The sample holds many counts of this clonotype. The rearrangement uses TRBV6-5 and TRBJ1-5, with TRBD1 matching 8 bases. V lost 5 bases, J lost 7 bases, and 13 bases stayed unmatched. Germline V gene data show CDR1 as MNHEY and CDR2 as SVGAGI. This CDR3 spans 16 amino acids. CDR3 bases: TGTGCCAGCAGTCGGGGGACAGGTCAAGGGAGGCAGCCCCAGCATTTT. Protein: CASSRGTGQGRQPQHF.

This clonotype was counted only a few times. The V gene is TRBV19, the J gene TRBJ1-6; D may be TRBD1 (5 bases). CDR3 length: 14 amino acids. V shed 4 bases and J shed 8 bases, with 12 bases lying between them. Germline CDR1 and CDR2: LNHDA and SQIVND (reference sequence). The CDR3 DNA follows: TGTGCCAGTAGTACTCAGGGTGAGGATTCACCCCTCCACTTT. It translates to CASSTQGEDSPLHF.

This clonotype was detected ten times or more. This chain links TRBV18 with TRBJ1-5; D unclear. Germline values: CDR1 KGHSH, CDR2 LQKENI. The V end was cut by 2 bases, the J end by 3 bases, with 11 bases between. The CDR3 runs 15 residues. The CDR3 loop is CASSPYDSYNQPQHF. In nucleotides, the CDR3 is TGTGCCAGCTCACCATATGACTCTTACAATCAGCCCCAGCATTTT.

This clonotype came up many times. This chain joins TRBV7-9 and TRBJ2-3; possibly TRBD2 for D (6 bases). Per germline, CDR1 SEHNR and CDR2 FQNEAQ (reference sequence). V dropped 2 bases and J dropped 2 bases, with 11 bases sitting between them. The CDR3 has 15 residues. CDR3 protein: CASSLQLANTDTQYF. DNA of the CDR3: TGTGCCAGCAGCTTACAGCTAGCGAACACAGATACGCAGTATTTT.

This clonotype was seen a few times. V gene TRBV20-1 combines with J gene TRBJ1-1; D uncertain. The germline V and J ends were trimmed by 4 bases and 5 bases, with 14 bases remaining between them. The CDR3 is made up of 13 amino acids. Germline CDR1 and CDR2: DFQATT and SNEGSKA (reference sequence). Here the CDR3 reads CSANEGERTEAFF. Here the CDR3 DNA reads TGCAGTGCTAATGAGGGAGAAAGGACTGAAGCTTTCTTT.

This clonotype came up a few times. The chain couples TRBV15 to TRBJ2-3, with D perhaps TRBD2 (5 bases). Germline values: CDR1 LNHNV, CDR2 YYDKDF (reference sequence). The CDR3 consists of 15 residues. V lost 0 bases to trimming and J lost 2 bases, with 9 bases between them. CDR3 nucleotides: TGTGCCACCAGCAGAGACGGCGGGTACACAGATACGCAGTATTTT. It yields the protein CATSRDGGYTDTQYF.

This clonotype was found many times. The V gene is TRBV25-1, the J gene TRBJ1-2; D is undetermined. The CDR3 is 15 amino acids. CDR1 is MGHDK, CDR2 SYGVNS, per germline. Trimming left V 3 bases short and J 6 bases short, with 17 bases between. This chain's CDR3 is CASSESRGNRHGYTF. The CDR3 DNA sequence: TGTGCCAGCAGTGAGAGTAGAGGGAACCGGCATGGCTACACCTTC.

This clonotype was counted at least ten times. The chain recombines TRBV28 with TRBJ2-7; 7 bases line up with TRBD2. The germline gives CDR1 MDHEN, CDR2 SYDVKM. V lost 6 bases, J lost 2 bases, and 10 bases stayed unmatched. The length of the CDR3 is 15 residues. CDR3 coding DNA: TGTGCCAGCAGCCCCGAACAGGCGGGGGCCTACGAGCAGTACTTC. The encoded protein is CASSPEQAGAYEQYF.